This T cell receptor beta chain was sequenced in a study of cytomegalovirus exposure and HLA in healthy donors. Study-level points and caveats: Specificity of a few CMV-associated chains for CMV antigens was verified in vitro.

Primers included in the PCR were 60 Vbeta and 13 Jbeta primers. Generated by immunoSEQ multiplex PCR, the TCRdb table keeps only in-frame clones and is missing some. Of some 120,000 clones detected, more than 60% appear once; the ten largest clones hold 9% to 9.5%. To note about this clone: Its antigen is not known.

The CDR3 has 15 residues. Germline V gene data show CDR1 as SNHLY and CDR2 as FYNNEI. Trimming shortened V by 5 bases and J by 4 bases, and 17 bases separated the two germline ends. V and J are TRBV2 and TRBJ1-1, with a tentative D call TRBD1 (6 bases). The clonotype originates from a woman aged 45-65 years in good health and CMV-seropositive. Sequenced: PBMCs. The CDR3 nucleotides read TGTGCCAGCAGTATAAACAGGGCGGTAGCCACTGAAGCTTTCTTT. Amino acid sequence: CASSINRAVATEAFF.